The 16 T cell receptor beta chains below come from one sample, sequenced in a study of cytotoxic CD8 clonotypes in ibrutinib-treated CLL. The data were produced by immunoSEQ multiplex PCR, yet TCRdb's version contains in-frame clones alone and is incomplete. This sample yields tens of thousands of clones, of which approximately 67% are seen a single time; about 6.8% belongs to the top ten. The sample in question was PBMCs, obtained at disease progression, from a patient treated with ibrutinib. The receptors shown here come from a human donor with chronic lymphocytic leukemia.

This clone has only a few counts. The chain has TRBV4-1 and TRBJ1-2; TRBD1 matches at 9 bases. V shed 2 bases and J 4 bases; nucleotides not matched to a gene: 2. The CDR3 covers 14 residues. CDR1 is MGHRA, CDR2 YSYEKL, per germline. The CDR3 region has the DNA TGCGCCAGCAGCCAACCGGGACAGGGCTATGGCTACACCTTC. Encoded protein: CASSQPGQGYGYTF.

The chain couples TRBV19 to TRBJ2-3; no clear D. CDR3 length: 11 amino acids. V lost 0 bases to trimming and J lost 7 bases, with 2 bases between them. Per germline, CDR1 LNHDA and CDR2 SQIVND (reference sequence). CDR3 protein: CASSIEYTQYF. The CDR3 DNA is TGTGCCAGTAGTATAGAATATACGCAGTATTTT.

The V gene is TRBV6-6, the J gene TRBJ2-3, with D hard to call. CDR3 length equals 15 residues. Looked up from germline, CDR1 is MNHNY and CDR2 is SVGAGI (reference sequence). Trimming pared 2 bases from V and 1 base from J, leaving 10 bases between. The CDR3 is CASSYPGMGTDTQYF. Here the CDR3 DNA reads TGTGCCAGCAGTTACCCTGGGATGGGCACAGATACGCAGTATTTT.

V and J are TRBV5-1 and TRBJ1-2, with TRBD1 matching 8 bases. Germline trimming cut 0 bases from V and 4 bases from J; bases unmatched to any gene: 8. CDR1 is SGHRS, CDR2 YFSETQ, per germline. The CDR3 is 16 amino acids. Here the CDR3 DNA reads TGCGCCAGCAGCTTGGGGACAGGGTCCAATATCTATGGCTACACCTTC. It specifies CASSLGTGSNIYGYTF.

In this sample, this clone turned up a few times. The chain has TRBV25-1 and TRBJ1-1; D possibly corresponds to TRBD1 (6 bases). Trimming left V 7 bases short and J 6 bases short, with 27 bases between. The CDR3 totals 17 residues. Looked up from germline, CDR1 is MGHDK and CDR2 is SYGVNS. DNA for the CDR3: TGTGCCAGCACCAAAGGAGGGGACACGTTAGTTCCCCCTGAAGCTTTCTTT. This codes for CASTKGGDTLVPPEAFF.

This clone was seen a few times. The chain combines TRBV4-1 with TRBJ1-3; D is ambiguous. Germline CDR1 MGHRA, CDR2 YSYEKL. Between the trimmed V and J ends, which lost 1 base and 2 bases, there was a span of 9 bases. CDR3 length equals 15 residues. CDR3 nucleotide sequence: TGCGCCAGCAGCCAAGCGCTAGTCCCTGGAAACACCATATATTTT. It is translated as CASSQALVPGNTIYF.

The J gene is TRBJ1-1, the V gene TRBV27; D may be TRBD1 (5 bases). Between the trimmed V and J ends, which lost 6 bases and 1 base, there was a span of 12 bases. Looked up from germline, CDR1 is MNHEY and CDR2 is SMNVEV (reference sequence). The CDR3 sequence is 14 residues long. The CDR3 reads CASSRGAENTEAFF. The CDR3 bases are TGTGCCAGCAGCCGTGGGGCAGAGAACACTGAAGCTTTCTTT.

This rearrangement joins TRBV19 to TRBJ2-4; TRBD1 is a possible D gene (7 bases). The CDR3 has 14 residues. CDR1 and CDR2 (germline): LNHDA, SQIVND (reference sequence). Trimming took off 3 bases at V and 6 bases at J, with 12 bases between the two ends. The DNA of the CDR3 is TGTGCCAGTAGTATCACAGGGGAGGCAAACATTCAGTACTTC. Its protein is CASSITGEANIQYF.

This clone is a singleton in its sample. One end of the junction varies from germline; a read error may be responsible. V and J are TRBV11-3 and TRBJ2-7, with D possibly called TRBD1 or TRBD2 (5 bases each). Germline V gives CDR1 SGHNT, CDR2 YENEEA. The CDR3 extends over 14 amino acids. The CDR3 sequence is CASRTPGSSHEQYF. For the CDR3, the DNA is TGTGCCAGCAGGACCCCAGGGAGCTCCCACGAGCAGTACTTC.

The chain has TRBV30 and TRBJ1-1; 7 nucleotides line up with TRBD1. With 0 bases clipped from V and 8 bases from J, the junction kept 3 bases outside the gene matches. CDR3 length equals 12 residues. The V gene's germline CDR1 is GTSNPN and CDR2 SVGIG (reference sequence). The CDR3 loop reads CAWSVPTGEAFF. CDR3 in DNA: TGTGCCTGGAGTGTACCGACAGGGGAAGCTTTCTTT.

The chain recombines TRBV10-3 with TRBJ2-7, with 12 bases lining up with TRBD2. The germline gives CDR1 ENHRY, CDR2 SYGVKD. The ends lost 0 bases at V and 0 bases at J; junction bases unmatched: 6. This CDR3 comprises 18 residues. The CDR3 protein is CAISESTSGSGPSYEQYF. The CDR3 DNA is TGTGCCATCAGTGAGTCGACTAGCGGGAGTGGGCCCTCCTACGAGCAGTACTTC.

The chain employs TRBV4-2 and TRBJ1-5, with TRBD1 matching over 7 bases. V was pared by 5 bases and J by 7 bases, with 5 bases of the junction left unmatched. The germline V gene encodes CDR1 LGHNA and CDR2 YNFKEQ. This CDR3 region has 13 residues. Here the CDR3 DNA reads TGTGCCAGCAGCGCTCGACAGGGCCAGCCCCAGCATTTT. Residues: CASSARQGQPQHF.

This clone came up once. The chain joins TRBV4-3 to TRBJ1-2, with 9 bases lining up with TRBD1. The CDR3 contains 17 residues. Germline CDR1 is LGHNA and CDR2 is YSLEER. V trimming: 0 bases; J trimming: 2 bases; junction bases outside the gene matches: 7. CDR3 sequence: CASSQDYSGQGNYGYTF. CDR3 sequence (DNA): TGCGCCAGCAGCCAAGACTACTCCGGACAGGGGAACTATGGCTACACCTTC.

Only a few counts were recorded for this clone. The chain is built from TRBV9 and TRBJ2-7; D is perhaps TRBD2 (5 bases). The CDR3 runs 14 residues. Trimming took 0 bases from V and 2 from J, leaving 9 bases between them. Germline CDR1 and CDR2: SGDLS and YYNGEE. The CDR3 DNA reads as TGTGCCAGCAGCGTAGATTCCGGGACCTACGAGCAGTACTTC. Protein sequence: CASSVDSGTYEQYF. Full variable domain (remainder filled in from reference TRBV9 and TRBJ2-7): DSGVTQTPKHLITATGQRVTLRCSPRSGDLSVYWYQQSLDQGLQFLIQYYNGEERAKGNILERFSAQQFPDLHSELNLSSLELGDSALYFCASSVDSGTYEQYFGPGTRLTVT.

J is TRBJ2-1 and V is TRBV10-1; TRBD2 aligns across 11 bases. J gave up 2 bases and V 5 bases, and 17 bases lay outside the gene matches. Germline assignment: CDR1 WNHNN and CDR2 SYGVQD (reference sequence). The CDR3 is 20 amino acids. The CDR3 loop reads CASSWRLLQLAGGTYNEQFF. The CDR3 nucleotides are TGCGCCAGCAGTTGGCGCCTACTGCAGCTAGCGGGAGGCACCTACAATGAGCAGTTCTTC.

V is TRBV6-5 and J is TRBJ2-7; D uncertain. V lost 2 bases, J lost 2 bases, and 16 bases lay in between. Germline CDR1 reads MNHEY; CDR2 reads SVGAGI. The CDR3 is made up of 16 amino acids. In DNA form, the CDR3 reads TGTGCCAGCAGTTACGGGGAAAGCGTCAGAACCTACGAGCAGTACTTC. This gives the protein CASSYGESVRTYEQYF.